Below, one TCR beta chain is given with its context. The data belong to a study of cytomegalovirus exposure and HLA in healthy donors. Researchers ran the PCR with 60 Vbeta and 13 Jbeta primers. Profiled with immunoSEQ multiplex PCR; TCRdb holds only in-frame clones, not every one. The sample comprises about 98,000 clones, about 81% of which are singletons, and more than 1.4% rests with the top ten. V lost 0 bases and J 6 bases, leaving 13 bases between the germline ends. The CDR3 consists of 15 residues. Germline-derived CDR1 and CDR2 are SGHVS and FNYEAQ. The chain recombines TRBV7-6 with TRBJ2-3; TRBD1 is a possible D gene (6 bases). Sequenced input: PBMCs. This TCR came from a man aged 35 to 55 in good health and CMV-seronegative. The CDR3: CASSLARQGLDTQYF. The CDR3 DNA is TGTGCCAGCAGCTTAGCCCGGCAGGGGTTGGATACGCAGTATTTT.